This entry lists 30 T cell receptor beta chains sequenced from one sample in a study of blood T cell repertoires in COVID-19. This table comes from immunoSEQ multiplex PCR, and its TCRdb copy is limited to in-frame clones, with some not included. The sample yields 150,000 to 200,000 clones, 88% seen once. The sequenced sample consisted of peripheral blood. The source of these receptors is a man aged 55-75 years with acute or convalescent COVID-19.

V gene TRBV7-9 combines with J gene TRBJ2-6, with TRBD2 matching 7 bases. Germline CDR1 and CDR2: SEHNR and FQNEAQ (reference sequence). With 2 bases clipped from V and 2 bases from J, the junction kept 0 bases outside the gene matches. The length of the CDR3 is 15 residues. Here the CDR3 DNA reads TGTGCCAGCAGCTTACGGGGGGCTGGGGCCAACGTCCTGACTTTC. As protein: CASSLRGAGANVLTF. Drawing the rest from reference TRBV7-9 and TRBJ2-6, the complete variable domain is DTGVSQNPRHKITKRGQNVTFRCDPISEHNRLYWYRQTLGQGPEFLTYFQNEAQLEKSRLLSDRFSAERPKGSFSTLEIQRTEQGDSAMYLCASSLRGAGANVLTFGAGSRLTVL.

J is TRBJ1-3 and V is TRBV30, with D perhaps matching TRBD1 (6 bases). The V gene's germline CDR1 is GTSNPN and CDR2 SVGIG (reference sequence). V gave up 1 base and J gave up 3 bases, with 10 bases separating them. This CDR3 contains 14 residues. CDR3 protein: CAWSAGGLGNTIYF. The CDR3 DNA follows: TGTGCCTGGAGTGCTGGGGGCCTTGGAAACACCATATATTTT. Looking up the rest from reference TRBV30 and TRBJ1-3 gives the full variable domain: SQTIHQWPATLVQPVGSPLSLECTVEGTSNPNLYWYRQAAGRGLQLLFYSVGIGQISSEVPQNLSASRPQDRQFILSSKKLLLSDSGFYLCAWSAGGLGNTIYFGEGSWLTVV.

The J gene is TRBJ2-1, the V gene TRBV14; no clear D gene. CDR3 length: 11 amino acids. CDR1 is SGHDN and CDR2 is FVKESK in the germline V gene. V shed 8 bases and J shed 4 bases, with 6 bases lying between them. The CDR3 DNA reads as TGTGCCAGCTCTGAGTACAATGAGCAGTTCTTC. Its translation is CASSEYNEQFF. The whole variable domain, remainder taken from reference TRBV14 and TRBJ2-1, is EAGVTQFPSHSVIEKGQTVTLRCDPISGHDNLYWYRRVMGKEIKFLLHFVKESKQDESGMPNNRFLAERTGGTYSTLKVQPAELEDSGVYFCASSEYNEQFFGPGTRLTVL.

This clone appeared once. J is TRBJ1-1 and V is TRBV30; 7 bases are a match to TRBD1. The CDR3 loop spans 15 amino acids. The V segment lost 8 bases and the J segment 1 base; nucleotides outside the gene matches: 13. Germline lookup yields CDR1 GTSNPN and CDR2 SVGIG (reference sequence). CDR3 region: CAIIKSRGRNTEAFF. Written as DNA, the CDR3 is TGTGCCATAATTAAGTCGAGGGGGCGGAACACTGAAGCTTTCTTT.

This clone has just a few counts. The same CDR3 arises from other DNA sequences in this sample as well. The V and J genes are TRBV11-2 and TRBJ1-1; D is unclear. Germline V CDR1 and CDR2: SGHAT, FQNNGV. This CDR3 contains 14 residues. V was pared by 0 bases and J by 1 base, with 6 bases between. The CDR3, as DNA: TGTGCCAGCAGCTTAGAATCCGGGAACACTGAAGCTTTCTTT. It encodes CASSLESGNTEAFF.

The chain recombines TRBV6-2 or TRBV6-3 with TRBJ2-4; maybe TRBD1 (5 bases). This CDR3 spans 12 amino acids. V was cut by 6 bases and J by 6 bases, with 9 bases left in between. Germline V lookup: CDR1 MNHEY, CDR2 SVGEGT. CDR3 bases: TGTGCCAGCAGCCGCCAGGGAAACATTCAGTACTTC. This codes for CASSRQGNIQYF.

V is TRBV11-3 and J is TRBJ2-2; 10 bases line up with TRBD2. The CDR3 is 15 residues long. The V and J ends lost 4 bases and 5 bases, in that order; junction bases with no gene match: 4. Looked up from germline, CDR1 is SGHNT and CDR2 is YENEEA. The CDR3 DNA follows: TGTGCCAGCAGCTCGCTAGCGGGAGTTACCGGGGAGCTGTTTTTT. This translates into CASSSLAGVTGELFF.

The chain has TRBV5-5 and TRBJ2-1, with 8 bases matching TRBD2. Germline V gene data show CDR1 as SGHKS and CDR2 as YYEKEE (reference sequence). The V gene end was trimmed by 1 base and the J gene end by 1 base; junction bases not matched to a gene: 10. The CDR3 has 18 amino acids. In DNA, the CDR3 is TGTGCCAGCAGCTTGTGGCGAGTAGAGCGGGAGTCCTACAATGAGCAGTTCTTC. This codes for CASSLWRVERESYNEQFF.

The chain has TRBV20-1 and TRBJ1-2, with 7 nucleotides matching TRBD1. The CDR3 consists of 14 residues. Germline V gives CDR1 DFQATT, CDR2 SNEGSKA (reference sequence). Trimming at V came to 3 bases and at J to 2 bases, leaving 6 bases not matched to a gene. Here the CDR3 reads CSASRGQANYGYTF. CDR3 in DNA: TGCAGTGCTAGTCGTGGACAGGCGAACTATGGCTACACCTTC.

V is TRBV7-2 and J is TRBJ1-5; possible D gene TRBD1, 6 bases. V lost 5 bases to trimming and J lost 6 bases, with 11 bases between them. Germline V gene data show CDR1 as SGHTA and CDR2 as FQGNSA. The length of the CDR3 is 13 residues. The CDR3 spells CASSARDTQPQHF. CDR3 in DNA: TGTGCCAGCAGCGCTAGGGACACTCAGCCCCAGCATTTT.

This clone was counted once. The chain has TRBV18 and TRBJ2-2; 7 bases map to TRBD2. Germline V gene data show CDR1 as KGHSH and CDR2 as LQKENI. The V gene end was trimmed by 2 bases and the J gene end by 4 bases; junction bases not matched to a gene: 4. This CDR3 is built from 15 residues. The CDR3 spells CASSPAGEGTGELFF. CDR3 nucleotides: TGTGCCAGCTCACCAGCCGGGGAGGGCACCGGGGAGCTGTTTTTT.

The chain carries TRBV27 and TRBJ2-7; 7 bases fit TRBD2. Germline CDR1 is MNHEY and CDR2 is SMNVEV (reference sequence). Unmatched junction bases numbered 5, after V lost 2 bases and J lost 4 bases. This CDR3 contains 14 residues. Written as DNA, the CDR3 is TGTGCCAGCAGTTTAACGGCTAGCGGTTACGAGCAGTACTTC. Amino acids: CASSLTASGYEQYF.

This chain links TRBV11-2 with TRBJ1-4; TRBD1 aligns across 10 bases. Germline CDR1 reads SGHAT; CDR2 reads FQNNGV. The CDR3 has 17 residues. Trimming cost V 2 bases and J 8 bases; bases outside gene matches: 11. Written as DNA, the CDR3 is TGTGCCAGCAGCTTAAGGACAGGGGGGGCGCCGGGAGAAAAACTGTTTTTT. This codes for CASSLRTGGAPGEKLFF.

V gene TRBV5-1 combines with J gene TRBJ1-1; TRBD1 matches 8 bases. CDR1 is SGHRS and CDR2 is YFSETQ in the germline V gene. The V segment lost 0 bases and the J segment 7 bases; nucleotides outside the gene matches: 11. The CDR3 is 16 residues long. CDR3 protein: CASSLASGGFSGEAFF. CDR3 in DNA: TGCGCCAGCAGCTTGGCGTCAGGGGGCTTTAGTGGTGAAGCTTTCTTT.

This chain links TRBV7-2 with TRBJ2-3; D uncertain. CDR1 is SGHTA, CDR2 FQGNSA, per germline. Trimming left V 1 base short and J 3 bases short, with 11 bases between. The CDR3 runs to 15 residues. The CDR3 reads CASSLDPRVTDTQYF. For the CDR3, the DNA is TGTGCCAGCAGCTTAGACCCCCGGGTAACAGATACGCAGTATTTT.

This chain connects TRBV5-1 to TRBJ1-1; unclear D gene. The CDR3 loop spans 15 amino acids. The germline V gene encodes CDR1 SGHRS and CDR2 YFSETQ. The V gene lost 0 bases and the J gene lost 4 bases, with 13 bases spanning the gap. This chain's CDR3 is CASSLVAGRVTEAFF. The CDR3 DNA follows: TGCGCCAGCAGCTTGGTAGCGGGTCGGGTCACTGAAGCTTTCTTT.

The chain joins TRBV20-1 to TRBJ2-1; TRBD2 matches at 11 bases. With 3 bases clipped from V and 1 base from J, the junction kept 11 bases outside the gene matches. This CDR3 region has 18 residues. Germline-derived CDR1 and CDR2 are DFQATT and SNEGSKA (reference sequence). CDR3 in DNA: TGCAGTGCTAGTAAGGCTAGCGGGAGGCTAGGGTCCTACAATGAGCAGTTCTTC. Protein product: CSASKASGRLGSYNEQFF.

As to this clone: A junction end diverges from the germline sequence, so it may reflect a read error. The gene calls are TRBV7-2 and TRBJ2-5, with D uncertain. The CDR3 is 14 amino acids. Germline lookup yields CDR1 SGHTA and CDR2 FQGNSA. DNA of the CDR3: TGTGCCAACAGCTCCGCCCCGCAGGTGGAGACCCAGTACTTC. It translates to CANSSAPQVETQYF. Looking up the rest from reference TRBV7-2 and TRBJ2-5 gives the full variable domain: GAGVSQSPSNKVTEKGKDVELRCDPISGHTALYWYRQSLGQGLEFLIYFQGNSAPDKSGLPSDRFSAERTGGSVSTLTIQRTQQEDSAVYLCANSSAPQVETQYFGPGTRLLVL.

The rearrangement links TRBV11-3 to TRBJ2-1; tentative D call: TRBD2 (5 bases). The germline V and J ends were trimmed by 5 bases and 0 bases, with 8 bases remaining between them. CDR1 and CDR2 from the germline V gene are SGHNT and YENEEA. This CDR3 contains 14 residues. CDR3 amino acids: CASSPGISYNEQFF. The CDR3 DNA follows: TGTGCCAGCAGCCCCGGGATCTCCTACAATGAGCAGTTCTTC.

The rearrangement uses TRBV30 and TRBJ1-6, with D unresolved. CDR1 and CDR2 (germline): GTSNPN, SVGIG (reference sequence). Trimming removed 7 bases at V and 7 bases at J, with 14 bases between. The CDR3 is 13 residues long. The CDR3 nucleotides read TGTGCCTCGACGACACAATCGAATTCACCCCTCCACTTT. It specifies CASTTQSNSPLHF. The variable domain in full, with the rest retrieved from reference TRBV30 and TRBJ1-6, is SQTIHQWPATLVQPVGSPLSLECTVEGTSNPNLYWYRQAAGRGLQLLFYSVGIGQISSEVPQNLSASRPQDRQFILSSKKLLLSDSGFYLCASTTQSNSPLHFGNGTRLTVT.

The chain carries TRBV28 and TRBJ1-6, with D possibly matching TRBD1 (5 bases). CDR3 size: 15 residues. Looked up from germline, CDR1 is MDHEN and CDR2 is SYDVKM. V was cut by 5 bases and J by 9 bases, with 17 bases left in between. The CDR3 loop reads CASSTPQGLSSPLHF. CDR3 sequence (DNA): TGTGCCAGCAGTACGCCTCAGGGACTTAGTTCACCCCTCCACTTT.

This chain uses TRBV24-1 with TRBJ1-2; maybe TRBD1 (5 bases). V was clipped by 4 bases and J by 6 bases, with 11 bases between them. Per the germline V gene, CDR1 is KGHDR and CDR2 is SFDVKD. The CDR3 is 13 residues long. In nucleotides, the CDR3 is TGTGCCACCAGTGAGGCTGGGGCGGATGGCTACACCTTC. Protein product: CATSEAGADGYTF.

The CDR3 DNA is TGTGCCAGCAGCAAAGTAAGTCAGCCAGGGGCCGTTAATTCACCCCTCCACTTT. This gives the protein CASSKVSQPGAVNSPLHF. The V and J genes are TRBV21-1 and TRBJ1-6; TRBD1 is the table's D call, not checked against the DNA. TRBV21-1 is a listed pseudogene. This CDR3 has 18 amino acids.

For the CDR3, the DNA is TGTGCCAGCGCCTTGGGACAGGGTAGGAACACTGAAGCTTTCTTT. This translates into CASALGQGRNTEAFF. V is TRBV27 and J is TRBJ1-1; 9 bases fit TRBD1. J gave up 1 base and V 8 bases, and 8 bases lay outside the gene matches. CDR1 is MNHEY, CDR2 SMNVEV, per germline (reference sequence). The CDR3 is 15 amino acids.

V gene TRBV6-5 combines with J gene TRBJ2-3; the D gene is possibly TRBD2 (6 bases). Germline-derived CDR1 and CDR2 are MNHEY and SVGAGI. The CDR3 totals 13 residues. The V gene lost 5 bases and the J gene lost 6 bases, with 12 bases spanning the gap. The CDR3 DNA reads TGTGCCAGCAGTCCGGGACTCACGGATACGCAGTATTTT. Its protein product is CASSPGLTDTQYF.

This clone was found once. CDR3 sequence (DNA): TGTGCCAGCAGCTTAGGAGGGTCCAGCTCCTACGAGCAGTACGTC. Translated, it gives CASSLGGSSSYEQYV. The chain recombines TRBV7-8 with TRBJ2-7; maybe TRBD2 (5 bases). The CDR3 runs 15 residues. CDR1 is SGHVS, CDR2 FQNEAQ, per germline. V shed 1 base and J shed 0 bases, with 10 bases lying between them.

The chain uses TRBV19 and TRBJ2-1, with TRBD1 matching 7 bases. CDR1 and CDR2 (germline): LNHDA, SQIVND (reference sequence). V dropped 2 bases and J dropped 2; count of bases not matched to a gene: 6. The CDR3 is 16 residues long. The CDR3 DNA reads TGTGCCAGTAGTATAATACAGGGGACCCCCTACAATGAGCAGTTCTTC. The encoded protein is CASSIIQGTPYNEQFF. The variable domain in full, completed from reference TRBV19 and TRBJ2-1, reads DGGITQSPKYLFRKEGQNVTLSCEQNLNHDAMYWYRQDPGQGLRLIYYSQIVNDFQKGDIAEGYSVSREKKESFPLTVTSAQKNPTAFYLCASSIIQGTPYNEQFFGPGTRLTVL.

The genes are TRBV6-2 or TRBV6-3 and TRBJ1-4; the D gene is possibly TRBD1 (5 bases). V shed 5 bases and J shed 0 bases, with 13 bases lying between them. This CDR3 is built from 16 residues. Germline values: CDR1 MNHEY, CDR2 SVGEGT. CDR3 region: CASSQKRGATNEKLFF. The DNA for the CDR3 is TGTGCCAGCAGTCAAAAACGGGGGGCAACTAATGAAAAACTGTTTTTT.

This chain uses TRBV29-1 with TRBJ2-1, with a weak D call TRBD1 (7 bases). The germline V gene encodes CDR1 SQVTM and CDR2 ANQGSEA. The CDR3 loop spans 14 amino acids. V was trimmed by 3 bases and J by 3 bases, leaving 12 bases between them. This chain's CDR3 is CSVDSGGGYNEQFF. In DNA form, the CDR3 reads TGCAGCGTTGATTCAGGGGGAGGCTACAATGAGCAGTTCTTC.

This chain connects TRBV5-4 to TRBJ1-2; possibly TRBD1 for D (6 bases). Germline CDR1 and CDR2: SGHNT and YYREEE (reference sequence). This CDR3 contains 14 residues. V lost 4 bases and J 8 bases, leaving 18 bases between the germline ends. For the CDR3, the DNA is TGTGCCAGCAGCGTTCAGGGGCAAAATTGGGGCTACACCTTC. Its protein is CASSVQGQNWGYTF. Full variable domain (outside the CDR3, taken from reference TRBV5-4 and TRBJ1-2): ETGVTQSPTHLIKTRGQQVTLRCSSQSGHNTVSWYQQALGQGPQFIFQYYREEENGRGNFPPRFSGLQFPNYSSELNVNALELDDSALYLCASSVQGQNWGYTFGSGTRLTVV.